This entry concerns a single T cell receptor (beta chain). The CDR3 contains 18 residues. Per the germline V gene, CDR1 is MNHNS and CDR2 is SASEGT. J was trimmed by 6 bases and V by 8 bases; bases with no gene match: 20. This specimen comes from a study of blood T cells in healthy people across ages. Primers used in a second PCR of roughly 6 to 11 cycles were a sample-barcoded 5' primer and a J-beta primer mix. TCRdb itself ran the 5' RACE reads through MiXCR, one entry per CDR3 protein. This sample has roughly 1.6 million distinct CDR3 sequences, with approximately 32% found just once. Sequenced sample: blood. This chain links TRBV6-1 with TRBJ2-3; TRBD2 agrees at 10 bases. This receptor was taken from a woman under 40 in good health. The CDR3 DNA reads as TGTGCCAGCTCTAACCTGGGGCTAGCGGGGGCCCCGGGGGATACGCAGTATTTT. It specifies CASSNLGLAGAPGDTQYF.